The subject of this entry is one T cell receptor beta chain. Its antigen is currently unknown. V shed 3 bases and J shed 12 bases, with 9 bases lying between them. This CDR3 comprises 11 residues. The data derive from a study of blood T cells in healthy people across ages. Broader study findings: Lack of knowledge of donor CMV status possibly confounded expanded clonotype changes. Leaving the PBMCs unsorted stopped any conclusive comparison of naive versus antigen-experienced cells.

Sample-barcoded 5' priming and a J-beta primer mix drove a second PCR of 7 to 11 cycles. A template-switch adaptor containing 12 random nucleotides labeled each cDNA molecule. The study obtained at least 3 million CDR3-containing paired-end reads from every sample. TCRdb re-called the 5' RACE reads with MiXCR, one entry per CDR3 protein. The sample has hundreds of thousands of distinct CDR3 sequences, 58% seen once. The specimen was blood. The receptor was isolated from a man in his sixties in good health. The chain recombines TRBV12-3 or TRBV12-4 with TRBJ2-1; D remains ambiguous. CDR3 bases: TGTGCCAGCAGTTTGCTGTTTCGGCAGTTCTTC. Translating gives CASSLLFRQFF.